What follows is one T cell receptor (beta chain) and its context. Its antigen remains unidentified. The input lacks base qualities; no much larger clone sits a single base away. The immunoSEQ kit was used, according to the manufacturer's recommendations, to generate TCR beta libraries from genomic DNA. To prepare libraries, a first multiplex PCR with proprietary primers was run, followed by a second PCR that added unique barcodes, and a bead cleanup was done after each round. A positive control reaction and a negative control reaction, both provided in the kit, were run with every batch of samples. The final libraries were assessed on an Agilent 4200 TapeStation D1000 ScreenTape, pooled by volume, and quantified by qPCR. Sequencing was performed on an Illumina NextSeq500 with a MidOutput 150-cycle cartridge, and 156 Read1 and 15 Index1 cycles were run with kit custom primers. The pooled library was loaded at roughly 0.9 pM with approximately 18% PhiX control spiked in. Under the source paper's analysis protocol: Vendor-processed data were analyzed in R, with a clonotype defined as all T cells sharing the same CDR3 nucleotide sequence. For clone abundance analyses, frequencies were normalized to the 10,000 most abundant clones in each sample. Before analysis, public T cell clones were removed, and these numbered fewer than six per sample on average. Tumor-enriched clonotypes and baseline blood-enriched clonotypes were defined as those with an abundance difference of at least 32-fold between compartments. A beta-binomial differential abundance model was used to identify clonotypes that were expanded or contracted between blood time points. Tumor-blood repertoire similarity was measured with the Baroni-Urbani and Buser coefficient, and group comparisons used two-tailed Wilcoxon tests in R. TCRdb took this table from immuneACCESS and kept in-frame rearrangements with V and J called. Such tables lack part of the clones; where checked against another copy, unresolved V genes explain under half of the gap, and the rest is unexplained. The DNA gave D and trimming, while V, J and clone size come from that table. The sample has under 65,000 clones on record, more than 60% of them singletons. Together, the top ten hold under 7.5% of the sample.

The sample comes from a study of radiation and T cells in renal cell carcinoma (dated by TCRdb to between 2020 and 2021). Notes on the research overall: The samples were obtained from a clinical trial, where primary renal cell carcinomas were treated with 15 Gy stereotactic body radiation therapy and then removed by nephrectomy 4 weeks afterward. In total, about 51 samples underwent TCR beta sequencing: some 25 tumors plus 27 peripheral blood samples. Across all 50 or so samples, 4,016,671 unique CDR3 nucleotide sequences encoding 2,658,974 unique CDR3 amino acid sequences were identified.

Here is what the overall study found, with its caveats: Tracking of blood repertoire dynamics stopped at roughly four weeks after treatment, with no follow-up past that point. The single-armed trial design could not address effects of radiation dose or scheduling on the TCR repertoire. Because pretreatment tumor biopsies were not available, the baseline intratumoral presence of clonotypes could not be determined. In blood, the top tumor clonotypes increased between baseline and 2 weeks post-radiation and then shrank by 4 weeks, which suggests that tumor-resident clones expanded only transiently.

The sample's time point label is to be understood as: baseline pretreatment blood. The treatment or condition label here, explained by the study, means: 15 Gy SBRT to primary tumor, nephrectomy 4 weeks later. To follow tumor-enriched clonotypes, serial peripheral blood was collected from radiation-treated patients at baseline and at 2 weeks and 4 weeks after SBRT. Every patient had renal cell carcinoma of clear cell pathology. The QIAamp DNA Blood Mini Kit (Qiagen) was used to prepare genomic DNA for TCR sequencing. The analyses included just those samples that passed every quality control check. The cysteine opens and the phenylalanine closes a CDR3 of 14 amino acids. Kept here is only the CDR3 DNA, which spans 42 bases and is read in frame from base 1. V gives up 2 bases and J gives up 3 bases, and the segment between their germline ends measures 11 bases. CDR1 and CDR2 are read off the germline V gene as SNHLY and FYNNEI.

This specimen consisted of blood, obtained from a patient whose treatment included radiotherapy and nephrectomy. This TCR came from a man aged 55 to 70 with renal cell carcinoma. The V gene is TRBV2 and the J gene is TRBJ2-7; tentative D gene TRBD1, with 5 bases matching. The bases are TGTGCCAGCAGTGAACTCCGGACAAACTACGAGCAGTACTTC. Translation gives CASSELRTNYEQYF.